The clone carrying this TCR beta chain was counted a few times. Its antigen is unknown. V gave up 5 bases and J gave up 6 bases, with 14 bases separating them. The CDR3 length is 13 residues. Making the bulk TCR libraries relied on previously described methods and listed TCR primers. TCRdb reanalysed the PCR reads using MiXCR and keeps one entry per CDR3 protein. The sample has around 460,000 distinct CDR3 sequences, roughly a fifth seen once. The sample is drawn from a study of molecular identifiers for immune sequencing clone quantification. Study-level information: Naive CD8 cell RNA, from around 20,000 or 100,000 cells, was split five ways in replicates, with four sequenced. Study results and limitations: Highly expanded clone sizes could be underestimated by identical TCR molecules that share a barcode.

Input for naive CD8 libraries was roughly 17,000 to 1,100,000 sorted cells; the RNA fraction used was 10%, 30% or 50%. Sequencing was done on a sample of naive CD8+ T cells from blood, with Jurkat cell RNA spiked in. Indicated subset: FACS-sorted CD8+CD4-CCR7+CD45RA+ naive T cells. J is TRBJ2-7 and V is TRBV12-3 or TRBV12-4, with D possibly being TRBD1 (6 bases). The receptor was derived from a human donor in good health. Some libraries in this study had Jurkat cell RNA spiked in. CDR3 region: CASSVGTRGEQYF. The CDR3 DNA follows: TGTGCCAGCAGTGTTGGGACAAGGGGCGAGCAGTACTTC.